This TCR beta chain originates from a study of T cell changes during pregnancy in multiple sclerosis (dated 2019 in TCRdb). About the study as a whole: Changes in the T cell repertoire over the course of pregnancy were examined in this study in women with multiple sclerosis.

Library preparation employed the immunoSEQ multiplex PCR assay. Held by TCRdb, this immuneACCESS table contains in-frame sequences only and omits some clones. Under half of the omission traces to an unresolved V gene where checked; the cause of the rest is unknown. For this sample there are approximately 70,000 clones; 80% to 95% appear just once. About 2.1% of the sample lies in the top ten. Including the terminal cysteine and phenylalanine, the CDR3 comprises 14 residues. Solely the CDR3 DNA is kept, with 42 bases framed from the first base. The germline V gene (reference sequence) sets CDR1 to LNHDA and CDR2 to SQIVND. Trimming costs V 3 bases and J 0 bases, and their ends lie 6 bases apart. As for this clone: This clone's antigen is unknown. No per-base quality is available; no much larger clone lies one base away.

The V and J genes are TRBV19 and TRBJ2-4, with the D segment identity uncertain. The origin of this receptor is a female donor with multiple sclerosis, enrolled in a pregnancy study. The source material was peripheral blood, sampled in the first trimester of pregnancy. For the CDR3, the sequence is CASSILEAKNIQYF. The DNA is as follows: TGTGCCAGTAGTATCTTAGAAGCCAAAAACATTCAGTACTTC.